The 20 T cell receptor beta chains presented below share a single source sample, sequenced in a study of CD8 T cells in ankylosing spondylitis. MiXCR, run by TCRdb on the 5' RACE reads, gives a single entry per CDR3 protein. The table has 300,000 to 350,000 distinct CDR3 sequences, roughly 20% seen once. The sequencing input was blood, either unsorted or a sorted T cell fraction (not recorded which). The receptors originated from a female donor with ankylosing spondylitis or in good health (not recorded which).

CDR3 sequence: CASSPIDRGGNIQYF. The CDR3 DNA follows: TGTGCCAGCAGCCCGATCGACAGGGGGGGAAACATTCAGTACTTC. The chain uses TRBV4-2 and TRBJ2-4, with TRBD1 identical over 9 bases. This CDR3 comprises 15 residues. V trimming: 4 bases; J trimming: 6 bases; junction bases outside the gene matches: 7. Germline CDR1 is LGHNA and CDR2 is YNFKEQ.

CDR3 coding DNA: TGTGCCAGCAGTTCCAGAGACGGATTCAATCAGCCCCAGCATTTT. It codes for CASSSRDGFNQPQHF. The chain combines TRBV27 with TRBJ1-5; D is unclear. The CDR3 spans 15 residues. V was trimmed by 4 bases and J by 3 bases, leaving 13 bases between them. Germline V gene data show CDR1 as MNHEY and CDR2 as SMNVEV (reference sequence).

This clonotype was counted between two and nine times. The chain recombines TRBV20-1 with TRBJ2-3, with TRBD2 matching over 9 bases. Trimming at V came to 7 bases and at J to 4 bases, leaving 6 bases not matched to a gene. Germline lookup yields CDR1 DFQATT and CDR2 SNEGSKA (reference sequence). The length of the CDR3 is 13 residues. For the CDR3, the DNA is TGCAGTGTTGTAGCGGGAGCGGCAGATACGCAGTATTTT. Translated, it gives CSVVAGAADTQYF.

The chain employs TRBV9 and TRBJ2-1, with D possibly matching TRBD2 (6 bases). This CDR3 is built from 11 residues. With 3 bases removed from V and 11 bases from J, the gap between germline ends came to 9 bases. Germline V gene sequence: CDR1 SGDLS, CDR2 YYNGEE. This chain's CDR3 is CASSGGGKQFF. The DNA of the CDR3 is TGTGCCAGCAGCGGCGGAGGGAAGCAGTTCTTC.

The rearrangement joins TRBV6-2 or TRBV6-3 to TRBJ1-1; D might be TRBD1 (5 bases). Germline V gene data show CDR1 as MNHEY and CDR2 as SVGEGT. Trimming stripped 4 bases from V and 1 base from J, with 13 bases between. This CDR3 is 15 amino acids long. CDR3: CASSSPGPPNTEAFF. The CDR3 DNA reads TGTGCCAGCAGTTCCCCGGGACCTCCGAACACTGAAGCTTTCTTT.

The chain has TRBV15 and TRBJ1-4; TRBD1 might be the D (5 bases). The V and J ends lost 1 base and 6 bases respectively, with 9 bases between them. This CDR3 region has 14 residues. Germline V gene data show CDR1 as LNHNV and CDR2 as YYDKDF (reference sequence). The CDR3 loop reads CATSRGGVDEKLFF. The DNA of the CDR3 is TGTGCCACCAGCAGAGGGGGGGTGGATGAAAAACTGTTTTTT.

This clonotype was recorded a few times. The gene calls are TRBV4-3 and TRBJ2-5; D ambiguous. This CDR3 contains 13 residues. V lost 6 bases, J lost 2 bases, and 10 bases lay in between. CDR1 LGHNA and CDR2 YSLEER come from the germline V gene. In nucleotides, the CDR3 is TGCGCCAGCAGGATGGCCGGGCAAGAGACCCAGTACTTC. This encodes CASRMAGQETQYF.

This clonotype was counted a few times. The chain employs TRBV20-1 and TRBJ2-5, with 10 bases lining up with TRBD2. This CDR3 is 15 amino acids long. The junction had 5 bases not matched to a gene; V was cut back by 4 bases and J by 0 bases. Germline V gene sequence: CDR1 DFQATT, CDR2 SNEGSKA (reference sequence). The CDR3 region has the DNA TGCAGTGCTACCCCGCTAGCGGGAGACCAAGAGACCCAGTACTTC. Its protein product is CSATPLAGDQETQYF.

This clonotype was recorded at least ten times. The rearrangement joins TRBV10-3 to TRBJ2-1; TRBD2 agrees at 7 bases. The CDR3 is made up of 16 amino acids. V lost 8 bases to trimming and J lost 4 bases; unmatched junction nucleotides: 14. Germline CDR1 reads ENHRY; CDR2 reads SYGVKD. As DNA, the CDR3 is TGTGCCATCGGGTCCCTGGCGGGAGCGAAATACAATGAGCAGTTCTTC. Translated, it gives CAIGSLAGAKYNEQFF.

The genes are TRBV14 and TRBJ2-1, with a weak D call TRBD2 (5 bases). Germline V gene data show CDR1 as SGHDN and CDR2 as FVKESK. The length of the CDR3 is 17 residues. V shed 0 bases and J shed 8 bases, with 20 bases lying between them. The CDR3 region has the DNA TGTGCCAGCAGCCAAGAAAGACTTATGAGGACTGGGGATGAGCAGTTCTTC. It is translated as CASSQERLMRTGDEQFF.

The chain couples TRBV12-3 or TRBV12-4 to TRBJ2-7; 10 nucleotides agree with TRBD2. This CDR3 has 15 residues. The V gene end was trimmed by 6 bases and the J gene end by 1 base; junction bases not matched to a gene: 6. CDR3 nucleotide sequence: TGTGCCAGCAGAACCGGGACTAGCGATTCCTACGAGCAGTACTTC. Amino acid sequence: CASRTGTSDSYEQYF.

This clonotype was counted between two and nine times. The rearrangement uses TRBV20-1 and TRBJ2-3, with 11 bases matching TRBD2. The CDR3 is made up of 15 amino acids. Germline-derived CDR1 and CDR2 are DFQATT and SNEGSKA (reference sequence). V lost 6 bases to trimming and J lost 3 bases; unmatched junction nucleotides: 8. The CDR3 reads CSAPVLAGVTDTQYF. For the CDR3, the DNA is TGCAGTGCGCCCGTACTAGCGGGAGTTACAGATACGCAGTATTTT.

There are many counts of this clonotype. The V call is TRBV29-1, the J call TRBJ2-7; weak D call: TRBD1 (6 bases). This CDR3 spans 12 amino acids. Trimming cost V 6 bases and J 5 bases, with 14 bases left between them. CDR1 and CDR2 from the germline V gene are SQVTM and ANQGSEA. The CDR3 sequence is CSVQKGVDEQYF. The CDR3 coding sequence is TGCAGCGTCCAGAAGGGGGTAGACGAGCAGTACTTC.

This clonotype was picked up a small number of times. No conserved phenylalanine or tryptophan ends this CDR3, so it is likely a read error. V usage is TRBV20-1 and J usage is TRBJ1-5; tentative D call: TRBD1 (5 bases). This CDR3 is built from 13 residues. The V and J ends lost 6 bases and 7 bases respectively, with 16 bases between them. In germline, CDR1 is DFQATT, CDR2 SNEGSKA (reference sequence). CDR3 region: CSAVQAGNQPQHL. The DNA of the CDR3 is TGCAGTGCCGTCCAGGCAGGGAACCAGCCCCAGCATCTT.

This clonotype was observed a few times. The chain carries TRBV20-1 and TRBJ1-1, with D hard to call. CDR3 length equals 13 residues. The V end was cut by 6 bases, the J end by 1 base, with 12 bases between. Germline V gives CDR1 DFQATT, CDR2 SNEGSKA (reference sequence). CDR3 protein: CSAPATGNTEAFF. Here the CDR3 DNA reads TGCAGTGCCCCGGCGACGGGGAACACTGAAGCTTTCTTT.

This clonotype has just a few counts. V is TRBV7-2 and J is TRBJ2-3, with D maybe TRBD2 (6 bases). Between the trimmed V and J ends, which lost 5 bases and 1 base, there was a span of 16 bases. Germline CDR1 and CDR2: SGHTA and FQGNSA. The CDR3 has 16 amino acids. CDR3 region: CASSLHGVAGTDTQYF. In DNA, the CDR3 is TGTGCCAGCAGCCTGCACGGGGTAGCGGGCACAGATACGCAGTATTTT.

This clonotype was picked up many times. The V gene is TRBV12-3 or TRBV12-4, the J gene TRBJ2-3; D is possibly TRBD2 (5 bases). V was shortened by 1 base and J by 10 bases, with 9 bases between the two germline ends. This CDR3 contains 12 residues. The CDR3 is CASSLVEGPQYF. The DNA for the CDR3 is TGTGCCAGCAGTTTAGTTGAGGGCCCGCAGTATTTT.

The chain uses TRBV12-3 or TRBV12-4 and TRBJ1-1; 8 positions match TRBD1. The CDR3 is 17 amino acids. V lost 3 bases to trimming and J lost 0 bases; unmatched junction nucleotides: 9. The CDR3 sequence: CASSFNRGGDLNTEAFF. In nucleotides, the CDR3 is TGTGCCAGCAGTTTCAACAGGGGGGGTGATCTGAACACTGAAGCTTTCTTT.

Only a few counts were recorded for this clonotype. The chain carries TRBV27 and TRBJ1-2; possibly TRBD1 for D (6 bases). The germline V and J ends were trimmed by 2 bases and 7 bases, with 11 bases remaining between them. CDR3 length: 13 residues. Per the germline V gene, CDR1 is MNHEY and CDR2 is SMNVEV (reference sequence). Here the CDR3 reads CASSLTQGFGYTF. Written as DNA, the CDR3 is TGTGCCAGCAGTTTAACGCAGGGGTTTGGCTACACCTTC.

This clonotype was observed a handful of times. V gene TRBV7-3 combines with J gene TRBJ2-5; D gene ambiguous. CDR1 and CDR2 (germline): SGHTA, FQGTGA. With 5 bases removed from V and 1 base from J, the gap between germline ends came to 8 bases. CDR3 length equals 13 residues. Here the CDR3 reads CASSPGSQETQYF. The DNA for the CDR3 is TGTGCCAGCAGCCCCGGAAGCCAAGAGACCCAGTACTTC.